The 13 T cell receptor beta chains listed next were all sequenced from one sample in a study of T-cell memory formation after mild COVID-19. TCRdb passed the 5' RACE reads through MiXCR, listing each CDR3 protein once. The sample has fewer than 2,500 distinct CDR3 sequences; less than 85% are singletons. Input material: PBMCs or a T cell subset sorted from them (not recorded which). These receptors were obtained from an adult who had mild COVID-19 (a few samples of this study predate the infection). Cell type and time point are not known.

Within the sample, this clonotype is large. The J gene is TRBJ2-1, the V gene TRBV4-3, with TRBD2 matching 8 bases. Germline trimming cut 4 bases from V and 4 bases from J; bases unmatched to any gene: 18. The CDR3 is 19 amino acids. Germline loops: CDR1 LGHNA, CDR2 YSLEER. The CDR3 protein is CASSPGPGEAGVVYNEQFF. The CDR3 DNA sequence: TGCGCCAGCAGCCCTGGACCCGGAGAAGCGGGAGTGGTATACAATGAGCAGTTCTTC.

The chain employs TRBV5-1 and TRBJ1-4; D not resolved. Germline V gives CDR1 SGHRS, CDR2 YFSETQ. The CDR3 has 16 residues. V was trimmed by 4 bases and J by 8 bases, leaving 21 bases between them. The DNA for the CDR3 is TGCGCCAGCAGCCTGGGAGACACCCATTCCGGCGAAAAACTGTTTTTT. Protein sequence: CASSLGDTHSGEKLFF.

The chain joins TRBV29-1 to TRBJ2-5, with D possibly matching TRBD2 (5 bases). CDR3 length: 11 residues. Germline-derived CDR1 and CDR2 are SQVTM and ANQGSEA. V was cut by 5 bases and J by 5 bases, with 9 bases left in between. The CDR3 sequence is CSVSSGETQYF. The CDR3 nucleotides read TGCAGCGTTAGCTCGGGGGAGACCCAGTACTTC.

The gene calls are TRBV18 and TRBJ2-1; perhaps D is TRBD1 or TRBD2 (6 bases each). Germline CDR1 KGHSH, CDR2 LQKENI. Trimming took off 2 bases at V and 12 bases at J, with 14 bases between the two ends. This CDR3 spans 13 amino acids. CDR3 protein: CASSPSEGDWQFF. Here the CDR3 DNA reads TGTGCCAGCTCACCATCGGAGGGGGACTGGCAGTTCTTC.

The chain couples TRBV7-6 to TRBJ1-1, with 9 bases aligning to TRBD1. Trimming at V came to 4 bases and at J to 0 bases, leaving 9 bases not matched to a gene. Germline assignment: CDR1 SGHVS and CDR2 FNYEAQ. CDR3 length equals 17 residues. CDR3 sequence reads: CASSSPGQGPMNTEAFF. Written as DNA, the CDR3 is TGTGCCAGCAGCTCTCCGGGACAGGGACCCATGAACACTGAAGCTTTCTTT.

The rearrangement joins TRBV3-1 to TRBJ2-1; D is unresolved. Germline loops: CDR1 LGHDT, CDR2 YNNKEL (reference sequence). There are 16 residues in the CDR3. V shed 1 base and J shed 9 bases, with 19 bases lying between them. The CDR3 DNA follows: TGTGCCAGCAGCCAAGTGACCGGAGAGAACTCGGGTGAGCAGTTCTTC. It encodes CASSQVTGENSGEQFF.

This clonotype was found once. The genes are TRBV7-9 and TRBJ2-3; 8 nucleotides agree with TRBD2. The CDR3 has 12 amino acids. CDR1 and CDR2 (germline): SEHNR, FQNEAQ (reference sequence). The ends lost 3 bases at V and 9 bases at J; junction bases unmatched: 2. The CDR3 here is CASSFPSGTQYF. The CDR3, as DNA: TGTGCCAGCAGCTTTCCTAGCGGGACGCAGTATTTT.

By share of the sample, this clonotype is large. DNA for the CDR3: TGCGCCAGCAGCGGCTTAGCGGGGCTTAGCTCCTACGAGCAGTACTTC. Translation gives CASSGLAGLSSYEQYF. V is TRBV5-1 and J is TRBJ2-7; 8 bases are a match to TRBD2. Germline CDR1 SGHRS, CDR2 YFSETQ. The CDR3 spans 16 residues. The trim removed 4 bases at V and 0 bases at J, leaving 9 bases unmatched.

V usage is TRBV5-4 and J usage is TRBJ1-1; a weak D match, TRBD1 (5 bases). The CDR3 has 15 amino acids. Germline V CDR1 and CDR2: SGHNT, YYREEE (reference sequence). Trimming took off 0 bases at V and 5 bases at J, with 14 bases between the two ends. As DNA, the CDR3 is TGTGCCAGCAGCTTGGGTCGGGGGGGGTTTACTGAAGCTTTCTTT. Its translation is CASSLGRGGFTEAFF.

The chain recombines TRBV24-1 with TRBJ2-5; TRBD1 agrees at 9 bases. The CDR3 spans 16 residues. CDR1 KGHDR and CDR2 SFDVKD come from the germline V gene. Losses at the gene ends were 2 bases for V and 7 bases for J; bases not matched to a gene: 10. In nucleotides, the CDR3 is TGTGCCACCAGTGATTCGCGGACAGGGGCCGCCGGGACCCAGTACTTC. Translating gives CATSDSRTGAAGTQYF.

The chain employs TRBV4-3 and TRBJ2-3; D is unresolved. V was cut by 3 bases and J by 0 bases, with 10 bases left in between. The CDR3 is 15 amino acids. CDR1 and CDR2 (germline): LGHNA, YSLEER. Written as DNA, the CDR3 is TGCGCCAGCAGCCAGGGTGTACTTAGCACAGATACGCAGTATTTT. This encodes CASSQGVLSTDTQYF.

V and J are TRBV3-1 and TRBJ1-1; D gene ambiguous. V dropped 7 bases and J dropped 4 bases, with 7 bases sitting between them. Germline lookup yields CDR1 LGHDT and CDR2 YNNKEL (reference sequence). The CDR3 spans 11 residues. CDR3 DNA: TGTGCCAGCATCCGAGGCACTGAAGCTTTCTTT. As protein: CASIRGTEAFF.

This clonotype was seen at least ten times. The genes are TRBV7-9 and TRBJ2-7; the match to TRBD1 covers 9 bases. Trimming took 4 bases from V and 6 from J; bases not matched to a gene: 7. The length of the CDR3 is 14 residues. The germline CDR1 and CDR2 sequences are SEHNR and FQNEAQ (reference sequence). The CDR3 region is CASSSGTGTGEQYF. As DNA, the CDR3 is TGTGCCAGCAGCTCCGGGACAGGGACAGGCGAGCAGTACTTC. The complete variable domain, with remaining parts taken from reference TRBV7-9 and TRBJ2-7, reads DTGVSQNPRHKITKRGQNVTFRCDPISEHNRLYWYRQTLGQGPEFLTYFQNEAQLEKSRLLSDRFSAERPKGSFSTLEIQRTEQGDSAMYLCASSSGTGTGEQYFGPGTRLTVT.